The T cell receptor beta chain under discussion was sequenced for a study of blood T cell repertoires in COVID-19. About the study: From T cells, B-cell-depleted T cells, or PBMCs came the material, which was cDNA or gDNA.

As originally analysed: Reference gene primer amplification gave nucleated cell count estimates. Sequenced by immunoSEQ multiplex PCR; TCRdb stores in-frame clones only, minus some. That table gives V, J and clone size, and the DNA gave D and trimming. The sample holds a few hundred thousand clones, roughly 90% seen once. There are a few counts of this clone. The CDR3 contains 13 residues. Losses at the gene ends were 8 bases for V and 4 bases for J; bases not matched to a gene: 7. Per the germline V gene, CDR1 is GTSNPN and CDR2 is SVGIG (reference sequence). V usage is TRBV30 and J usage is TRBJ1-5, with 8 bases aligning to TRBD1. The receptor comes from a man between 18 and 35 years old with COVID-19, enrolled during active disease. Sequenced: peripheral blood. Here the CDR3 DNA reads TGTGCCGGGGCCAGGGGGCTAAATCAGCCCCAGCATTTT. This sequence encodes CAGARGLNQPQHF. The entire variable domain, with the rest obtained from reference TRBV30 and TRBJ1-5, is as follows: SQTIHQWPATLVQPVGSPLSLECTVEGTSNPNLYWYRQAAGRGLQLLFYSVGIGQISSEVPQNLSASRPQDRQFILSSKKLLLSDSGFYLCAGARGLNQPQHFGDGTRLSIL.